This is a list of T cell receptor beta chains from one sample in a study of shared clonotypes between healthy human individuals. Assay: immunoSEQ multiplex PCR; the TCRdb copy retains only in-frame clones and omits some. This table holds under 750,000 clones, around 77% found once. The sequencing input was memory CD4+ T cells sorted from blood. All receptors come from a woman aged 25 to 45 in good health. Both conserved end residues are part of each CDR3. A D gene is named only where the DNA matches it firmly. Rows give clone size only sometimes, using once, few, many, or a class for an expanded clone.

v_gene: TRBV29-1
d_gene: NA
j_gene: TRBJ2-3
abundance: NA
CDR3aa: CSVVSRLSQYF
CDR3nt: TGCAGCGTTGTTTCTCGGTTGTCGCAGTATTTT

v_gene: TRBV2
d_gene: TRBD2
j_gene: TRBJ2-3
abundance: NA
CDR3aa: CASSLAGVGTDTQYF
CDR3nt: TGTGCCAGCAGTCTAGCGGGAGTTGGCACAGATACGCAGTATTTT

v_gene: TRBV7-3
d_gene: TRBD2
j_gene: TRBJ2-3
abundance: once
CDR3aa: CASSLRASGRTDTQYF
CDR3nt: TGTGCCAGCAGCTTAAGGGCTAGCGGGAGAACAGATACGCAGTATTTT

v_gene: TRBV19
d_gene: TRBD1
j_gene: TRBJ2-1
abundance: NA
CDR3aa: CASTLLSGTGEREQFF
CDR3nt: TGTGCCAGTACCCTCCTTTCCGGGACAGGGGAACGAGAGCAGTTCTTC

v_gene: TRBV11-2
d_gene: NA
j_gene: TRBJ1-3
abundance: NA
CDR3aa: CASSFAGGNTIYF
CDR3nt: TGTGCCAGCAGCTTCGCAGGCGGAAACACCATATATTTT

v_gene: TRBV5-1
d_gene: NA
j_gene: TRBJ2-1
abundance: NA
CDR3aa: CASSLSSGSYNEQFF
CDR3nt: TGCGCCAGCAGCTTGTCATCGGGCTCCTACAATGAGCAGTTCTTC

v_gene: TRBV28
d_gene: TRBD1
j_gene: TRBJ2-1
abundance: NA
CDR3aa: CASSPGQALNEQFF
CDR3nt: TGTGCCAGCAGTCCGGGACAGGCCCTCAATGAGCAGTTCTTC

v_gene: TRBV5-4
d_gene: TRBD2
j_gene: TRBJ2-3
abundance: NA
CDR3aa: CASSSAGGTDTQYF
CDR3nt: TGTGCCAGCAGTTCAGCGGGAGGCACAGATACGCAGTATTTT

v_gene: TRBV9
d_gene: TRBD2
j_gene: TRBJ2-1
abundance: NA
CDR3aa: CASSVVPSGRAGGNEQFF
CDR3nt: TGTGCCAGCAGCGTAGTACCTAGCGGGAGGGCCGGGGGTAATGAGCAGTTCTTC

v_gene: TRBV19
d_gene: TRBD1
j_gene: TRBJ2-3
abundance: NA
CDR3aa: CASSIGRQGATDTQYF
CDR3nt: TGTGCCAGTAGTATAGGAAGACAGGGGGCAACAGATACGCAGTATTTT

v_gene: TRBV7-3
d_gene: TRBD2
j_gene: TRBJ2-5
abundance: NA
CDR3aa: CASSLGTSGYQETQYF
CDR3nt: TGTGCCAGCAGCTTGGGGACTAGCGGATACCAAGAGACCCAGTACTTC

v_gene: TRBV7-8
d_gene: TRBD2
j_gene: TRBJ2-2
abundance: NA
CDR3aa: CASSPTSGRVGELFF
CDR3nt: TGTGCCAGCAGCCCCACTAGCGGGAGGGTGGGGGAGCTGTTTTTT

v_gene: TRBV6-5
d_gene: NA
j_gene: TRBJ1-4
abundance: NA
CDR3aa: CASSYSRTHEKLFF
CDR3nt: TGTGCCAGCAGTTACTCCAGGACCCATGAAAAACTGTTTTTT

v_gene: TRBV2
d_gene: NA
j_gene: TRBJ1-1
abundance: NA
CDR3aa: CASRPDTGRTEAFF
CDR3nt: TGTGCCAGCAGACCGGACACCGGCAGGACTGAAGCTTTCTTT

v_gene: TRBV21-1
d_gene: NA
j_gene: TRBJ1-5
abundance: NA
CDR3aa: CASSNRDRVEKSNQPQHF
CDR3nt: TGTGCCAGCAGCAACCGGGACAGGGTGGAAAAAAGCAATCAGCCCCAGCATTTT

v_gene: TRBV7-9
d_gene: NA
j_gene: TRBJ1-1
abundance: few
CDR3aa: CASSQTPGAENTEAFF
CDR3nt: TGTGCCAGCAGCCAAACGCCGGGAGCAGAGAACACTGAAGCTTTCTTT

v_gene: TRBV4-1
d_gene: TRBD1
j_gene: TRBJ2-2
abundance: NA
CDR3aa: CASSVFTGGYTGELFF
CDR3nt: TGCGCCAGCAGCGTATTTACAGGGGGTTACACCGGGGAGCTGTTTTTT

v_gene: TRBV2
d_gene: TRBD1
j_gene: TRBJ1-5
abundance: NA
CDR3aa: CASSGTGEGQPQHF
CDR3nt: TGTGCCAGCAGTGGGACAGGAGAGGGTCAGCCCCAGCATTTT

v_gene: TRBV29-1
d_gene: NA
j_gene: TRBJ2-5
abundance: NA
CDR3aa: CSVGSSPGETQYF
CDR3nt: TGCAGCGTCGGCTCCAGTCCGGGGGAGACCCAGTACTTC

v_gene: TRBV7-9
d_gene: NA
j_gene: TRBJ1-4
abundance: few
CDR3aa: CASSLDGGWSEKLFF
CDR3nt: TGTGCCAGCAGCTTAGATGGGGGCTGGTCGGAAAAACTGTTTTTT

v_gene: TRBV5-8
d_gene: NA
j_gene: TRBJ2-1
abundance: NA
CDR3aa: CASSLGRSYNEQFF
CDR3nt: TGTGCCAGCAGCTTGGGGAGGTCCTACAATGAGCAGTTCTTC

v_gene: TRBV19
d_gene: TRBD2
j_gene: TRBJ2-1
abundance: NA
CDR3aa: CASSLRTSGRPFTYNEQFF
CDR3nt: TGTGCCAGTAGTCTACGGACTAGCGGGAGACCCTTTACCTACAATGAGCAGTTCTTC

v_gene: TRBV27
d_gene: TRBD1
j_gene: TRBJ2-7
abundance: once
CDR3aa: CASSLETGTVSYEQYF
CDR3nt: TGTGCCAGCAGTTTAGAAACCGGGACAGTCTCCTACGAGCAGTACTTC

v_gene: TRBV28
d_gene: NA
j_gene: TRBJ1-1
abundance: NA
CDR3aa: CASSFKTEAFF
CDR3nt: TGTGCCAGCAGTTTCAAGACTGAAGCTTTCTTT

v_gene: TRBV6-6
d_gene: NA
j_gene: TRBJ2-7
abundance: NA
CDR3aa: CASSYPGRDEQYF
CDR3nt: TGTGCCAGCAGTTACCCAGGAAGGGACGAGCAGTACTTC

v_gene: TRBV7-2
d_gene: NA
j_gene: TRBJ2-1
abundance: NA
CDR3aa: CASNPRGQNNEQFF
CDR3nt: TGTGCCAGCAACCCTAGAGGACAGAACAATGAGCAGTTCTTC

v_gene: TRBV28
d_gene: TRBD1
j_gene: TRBJ1-4
abundance: NA
CDR3aa: CASSLDRGRDQKLFF
CDR3nt: TGTGCCAGCAGTTTGGACAGGGGGAGGGATCAAAAACTGTTTTTT

v_gene: TRBV30
d_gene: TRBD2
j_gene: TRBJ2-1
abundance: NA
CDR3aa: CAWENSGTHNEQFF
CDR3nt: TGTGCCTGGGAAAATAGCGGGACCCACAATGAGCAGTTCTTC

v_gene: TRBV18
d_gene: NA
j_gene: TRBJ1-5
abundance: NA
CDR3aa: CASSREQGGNQPQHF
CDR3nt: TGTGCCAGCTCACGTGAACAGGGAGGCAATCAGCCCCAGCATTTT

v_gene: TRBV12-5
d_gene: TRBD1
j_gene: TRBJ2-3
abundance: NA
CDR3aa: CASALDRPTDTQYF
CDR3nt: TGTGCTAGCGCGTTGGACAGGCCCACAGATACGCAGTATTTT

v_gene: TRBV5-7
d_gene: NA
j_gene: TRBJ2-6
abundance: few
CDR3aa: CASSLQGGGISGANVLTF
CDR3nt: TGTGCCAGCAGCTTACAAGGGGGTGGGATCTCTGGGGCCAACGTCCTGACTTTC

v_gene: TRBV7-8
d_gene: NA
j_gene: TRBJ2-1
abundance: NA
CDR3aa: CASSLVGTTVAEQFF
CDR3nt: TGTGCCAGCAGCTTAGTGGGGACCACCGTAGCTGAGCAGTTCTTC

v_gene: TRBV27
d_gene: TRBD2
j_gene: TRBJ2-1
abundance: NA
CDR3aa: CASRGGDSYNEQFF
CDR3nt: TGTGCCAGCAGGGGGGGGGATTCCTACAATGAGCAGTTCTTC

v_gene: TRBV18
d_gene: NA
j_gene: TRBJ2-7
abundance: NA
CDR3aa: CASSPTGVGSYEQYF
CDR3nt: TGTGCCAGCTCACCGACGGGGGTTGGGTCCTACGAGCAGTACTTC

v_gene: TRBV11-2
d_gene: NA
j_gene: TRBJ2-7
abundance: NA
CDR3aa: CASSSSGTLLGEQYF
CDR3nt: TGTGCCAGCAGCTCGTCAGGGACCCTGCTTGGGGAGCAGTACTTC

v_gene: TRBV28
d_gene: TRBD1
j_gene: TRBJ2-5
abundance: once
CDR3aa: CASRSGGGETQYF
CDR3nt: TGTGCCAGCAGATCAGGGGGCGGTGAGACCCAGTACTTC

v_gene: TRBV6-1
d_gene: TRBD1
j_gene: TRBJ2-5
abundance: NA
CDR3aa: CASSGSGQGVVETQYF
CDR3nt: TGTGCCAGCAGTGGATCGGGGCAGGGGGTTGTAGAGACCCAGTACTTC

v_gene: TRBV6-1
d_gene: NA
j_gene: TRBJ2-4
abundance: NA
CDR3aa: CASTPPGEGDIQYF
CDR3nt: TGTGCCAGCACCCCCCCGGGGGAGGGGGACATTCAGTACTTC

v_gene: TRBV5-1
d_gene: NA
j_gene: TRBJ1-2
abundance: NA
CDR3aa: CASSETTGSLYGYTF
CDR3nt: TGCGCCAGCAGCGAGACTACCGGGAGCCTTTATGGCTACACCTTC

v_gene: TRBV5-4
d_gene: NA
j_gene: TRBJ1-2
abundance: NA
CDR3aa: CASSLTGGAWRYGYTF
CDR3nt: TGTGCCAGCAGCTTGACTGGAGGGGCTTGGAGATATGGCTACACCTTC

v_gene: TRBV25-1
d_gene: TRBD2
j_gene: TRBJ2-5
abundance: NA
CDR3aa: CASSSRLAGVPETQYF
CDR3nt: TGTGCCAGCAGTTCTCGACTAGCGGGAGTACCCGAGACCCAGTACTTC

v_gene: TRBV6-1
d_gene: NA
j_gene: TRBJ1-4
abundance: NA
CDR3aa: CASSPGGTNEKLFF
CDR3nt: TGTGCCAGCAGTCCCGGGGGAACTAATGAAAAACTGTTTTTT

v_gene: TRBV6-1
d_gene: NA
j_gene: TRBJ1-2
abundance: few
CDR3aa: CATTWGPYGYTF
CDR3nt: TGTGCCACGACGTGGGGTCCCTATGGCTACACCTTC

v_gene: TRBV27
d_gene: NA
j_gene: TRBJ2-3
abundance: few
CDR3aa: CASSDLASTDTQYF
CDR3nt: TGTGCCAGCAGCGATCTAGCGAGCACAGATACGCAGTATTTT

v_gene: TRBV18
d_gene: NA
j_gene: TRBJ2-5
abundance: NA
CDR3aa: CASSPRPDAETQYF
CDR3nt: TGTGCCAGCTCACCACGACCAGACGCGGAGACCCAGTACTTC

v_gene: TRBV5-4
d_gene: NA
j_gene: TRBJ2-5
abundance: NA
CDR3aa: CASSLAQGRRETQYF
CDR3nt: TGTGCCAGCAGCTTGGCCCAGGGGCGGCGTGAGACCCAGTACTTC

v_gene: TRBV6-1
d_gene: TRBD1
j_gene: TRBJ2-5
abundance: NA
CDR3aa: CASTIGGQGMETQYF
CDR3nt: TGTGCCAGCACCATCGGGGGACAGGGTATGGAGACCCAGTACTTC

v_gene: TRBV5-4
d_gene: TRBD1
j_gene: TRBJ1-2
abundance: NA
CDR3aa: CASSLDSVWAGGYGYTF
CDR3nt: TGTGCCAGCAGCTTGGACTCCGTATGGGCAGGGGGCTATGGCTACACCTTC

v_gene: TRBV2
d_gene: TRBD1
j_gene: TRBJ2-1
abundance: NA
CDR3aa: CASGTGISNEQFF
CDR3nt: TGTGCCAGCGGGACAGGGATATCCAATGAGCAGTTCTTC

v_gene: TRBV4-2
d_gene: TRBD2
j_gene: TRBJ2-2
abundance: NA
CDR3aa: CASSQEAGLNTGELFF
CDR3nt: TGTGCCAGCAGCCAAGAAGCGGGGCTTAACACCGGGGAGCTGTTTTTT

v_gene: TRBV28
d_gene: TRBD1
j_gene: TRBJ2-7
abundance: NA
CDR3aa: CASSPHDRAYEQYF
CDR3nt: TGTGCCAGCAGTCCACATGACAGGGCCTACGAGCAGTACTTC

v_gene: TRBV5-1
d_gene: TRBD2
j_gene: TRBJ2-2
abundance: NA
CDR3aa: CASSRRTSGQNTGELFF
CDR3nt: TGCGCCAGCAGCCGAAGGACTAGCGGACAGAACACCGGGGAGCTGTTTTTT

v_gene: TRBV6-4
d_gene: NA
j_gene: TRBJ2-1
abundance: NA
CDR3aa: CASSTDSYNEQFF
CDR3nt: TGTGCCAGCAGTACAGACTCCTACAATGAGCAGTTCTTC

v_gene: TRBV27
d_gene: TRBD1
j_gene: TRBJ1-4
abundance: NA
CDR3aa: CASSQTGSNEKLFF
CDR3nt: TGTGCCAGCAGTCAGACAGGGTCTAATGAAAAACTGTTTTTT

v_gene: TRBV28
d_gene: NA
j_gene: TRBJ2-1
abundance: once
CDR3aa: CASSIRGHIASYNEQFF
CDR3nt: TGTGCCAGCAGCATAAGGGGACACATTGCCTCCTACAATGAGCAGTTCTTC

v_gene: TRBV18
d_gene: NA
j_gene: TRBJ2-7
abundance: NA
CDR3aa: CASSPTGSGYEQYF
CDR3nt: TGTGCCAGCTCACCGACAGGATCGGGCTACGAGCAGTACTTC

v_gene: TRBV6-6
d_gene: NA
j_gene: TRBJ2-7
abundance: NA
CDR3aa: CASSSLSEQYF
CDR3nt: TGTGCCAGCAGTTCTTTGAGCGAGCAGTACTTC

v_gene: TRBV5-1
d_gene: NA
j_gene: TRBJ2-7
abundance: few
CDR3aa: CASSDTPYEQYF
CDR3nt: TGCGCCAGCAGCGACACACCCTACGAGCAGTACTTC

v_gene: TRBV5-1
d_gene: NA
j_gene: TRBJ1-1
abundance: NA
CDR3aa: CASSLRVQGDTEAFF
CDR3nt: TGCGCCAGCAGCTTGAGAGTACAGGGTGATACTGAAGCTTTCTTT